These 27 T cell receptor beta chains share one sample of origin, sequenced in a study of cytomegalovirus exposure and HLA in healthy donors. PCR employed 60 Vbeta and 13 Jbeta primers. Sequencing used immunoSEQ multiplex PCR; TCRdb keeps in-frame clones, though not all of them. The sample yields under 150,000 clones, approximately 80% seen once. Source material: PBMCs. The receptor set was obtained from a man between 40 and 49 years old in good health and CMV-seropositive.

Worth noting for this clone: The junction differs from germline at one of its ends, possibly a read error. The rearrangement joins TRBV7-9 to TRBJ2-5; the D is unclear. The CDR3 runs 12 residues. The germline V gene has CDR1 SEHNR and CDR2 FQNEAQ (reference sequence). The DNA for the CDR3 is TGTTCCAGCAGCCGACATTTAGAGACCCAGTACTTC. It encodes CSSSRHLETQYF.

The rearrangement links TRBV7-6 to TRBJ1-1; D uncertain. Deletions cut 8 bases from V and 1 base from J, with 11 bases between. Looked up from germline, CDR1 is SGHVS and CDR2 is FNYEAQ. The CDR3 covers 13 residues. The CDR3 sequence: CASHKAENTEAFF. DNA for the CDR3: TGTGCCAGCCACAAGGCGGAGAACACTGAAGCTTTCTTT.

V is TRBV30 and J is TRBJ1-3; D is undetermined. There are 14 residues in the CDR3. With 2 bases removed from V and 0 bases from J, the gap between germline ends came to 8 bases. The germline V gene encodes CDR1 GTSNPN and CDR2 SVGIG (reference sequence). The CDR3 nucleotides are TGTGCCTGGAGTCTACAGTCCTCTGGAAACACCATATATTTT. Translation gives CAWSLQSSGNTIYF.

The chain has TRBV7-8 and TRBJ2-1; D is ambiguous. V was clipped by 5 bases and J by 8 bases, with 19 bases between them. The CDR3 runs to 15 residues. The germline gives CDR1 SGHVS, CDR2 FQNEAQ. Here the CDR3 DNA reads TGTGCCAGCAGCCCCCCTCCTCCGTTTACGGATGAGCAGTTCTTC. It yields the protein CASSPPPPFTDEQFF.

CDR3 in DNA: TGTGCCAGCAGCTTAGACAGGTCCATGGATGAGCAGTTCTTC. Encoded protein: CASSLDRSMDEQFF. The chain combines TRBV7-9 with TRBJ2-1, with D tentatively TRBD1 (5 bases). The CDR3 sequence is 14 residues long. Trimming shortened V by 1 base and J by 8 bases, and 12 bases separated the two germline ends. Germline V CDR1 and CDR2: SEHNR, FQNEAQ (reference sequence).

This clone was seen a few times. The chain combines TRBV11-2 with TRBJ2-5; TRBD1 agrees at 8 bases. With V trimmed by 6 bases and J by 5 bases, 8 bases remained unmatched. The CDR3 covers 14 residues. The germline CDR1 and CDR2 sequences are SGHAT and FQNNGV. CDR3 coding DNA: TGTGCCAGCAGTTTTAACAGGGGGAGTGAGACCCAGTACTTC. Protein sequence: CASSFNRGSETQYF.

This clone appeared a few times. The chain is built from TRBV25-1 and TRBJ1-4; D call uncertain. Germline values: CDR1 MGHDK, CDR2 SYGVNS. Trimming took 3 bases from V and 0 from J, leaving 11 bases between them. The CDR3 consists of 16 residues. CDR3 sequence reads: CASSERYSATNEKLFF. DNA for the CDR3: TGTGCCAGCAGTGAGAGATACTCCGCAACTAATGAAAAACTGTTTTTT.

The V and J genes are TRBV7-2 and TRBJ1-6; no firm D call. Germline CDR1 is SGHTA and CDR2 is FQGNSA. CDR3 length equals 18 residues. The V gene lost 5 bases and the J gene lost 0 bases, with 17 bases spanning the gap. This CDR3 is CASSARSPGRSYNSPLHF. The CDR3 DNA follows: TGTGCCAGCAGCGCGAGGTCTCCCGGTCGCTCCTATAATTCACCCCTCCACTTT.

The sample holds a few counts of this clone. The J gene is TRBJ2-3, the V gene TRBV13, with TRBD2 matching 8 bases. The J segment lost 4 bases and the V segment lost 5 bases, leaving 11 bases of the junction unmatched. Germline CDR1 and CDR2: PRHDT and FYEKMQ (reference sequence). This CDR3 spans 16 amino acids. The CDR3: CASSLTSGGGPDTQYF. The CDR3, as DNA: TGTGCCAGCAGCCTCACCTCGGGGGGGGGACCAGATACGCAGTATTTT.

The genes are TRBV5-1 and TRBJ1-2; D unresolved. The germline CDR1 and CDR2 sequences are SGHRS and YFSETQ. Trimming took 0 bases from V and 0 from J, leaving 15 bases between them. This CDR3 has 17 residues. The CDR3 DNA sequence: TGCGCCAGCAGCTTGGAGGCAGGATACTCCTCTAACTATGGCTACACCTTC. Its protein is CASSLEAGYSSNYGYTF.

This clone appeared a single time. This chain uses TRBV28 with TRBJ2-2, with a weak D call TRBD2 (6 bases). Trimming left V 3 bases short and J 9 bases short, with 35 bases between. This CDR3 contains 21 residues. Germline loops: CDR1 MDHEN, CDR2 SYDVKM. The CDR3 loop is CASSFFQWASEQSPPPRELFF. The CDR3 nucleotides are TGTGCCAGCAGTTTCTTTCAATGGGCTAGCGAGCAATCACCTCCTCCTCGGGAGCTGTTTTTT.

This clone occurred once. J is TRBJ2-1 and V is TRBV5-5; 12 bases map to TRBD2. There are 15 residues in the CDR3. V shed 4 bases and J 5 bases; nucleotides not matched to a gene: 4. Looked up from germline, CDR1 is SGHKS and CDR2 is YYEKEE (reference sequence). The CDR3 sequence is CASSKGLAGNNEQFF. DNA of the CDR3: TGTGCCAGCAGCAAAGGACTAGCGGGGAACAATGAGCAGTTCTTC.

This sequence joins TRBV2 and TRBJ1-6; possible D gene TRBD1, 5 bases. V dropped 2 bases and J dropped 4 bases, with 6 bases sitting between them. Germline loops: CDR1 SNHLY, CDR2 FYNNEI. CDR3 length: 14 residues. Here the CDR3 DNA reads TGTGCCAGCAGTGAAAGGGGTTATAATTCACCCCTCCACTTT. It specifies CASSERGYNSPLHF.

This clone showed up just a few times. The J gene is TRBJ2-7, the V gene TRBV7-2; 7 bases are shared with TRBD1. V shed 1 base, J shed 3 bases, and the junction held 3 bases outside the gene matches. Germline lookup yields CDR1 SGHTA and CDR2 FQGNSA. The CDR3 has 14 residues. CDR3 loop: CASSLDRQGYEQYF. The CDR3, as DNA: TGTGCCAGCAGCTTAGATCGACAGGGCTACGAGCAGTACTTC. Full variable domain (missing parts from reference TRBV7-2 and TRBJ2-7): GAGVSQSPSNKVTEKGKDVELRCDPISGHTALYWYRQSLGQGLEFLIYFQGNSAPDKSGLPSDRFSAERTGGSVSTLTIQRTQQEDSAVYLCASSLDRQGYEQYFGPGTRLTVT.

The genes are TRBV11-1 and TRBJ2-3; 12 nucleotides match TRBD1. This CDR3 is 16 amino acids long. CDR1 and CDR2 (germline): SGHAT, FQDESV (reference sequence). V lost 5 bases, J lost 6 bases, and 9 bases stayed unmatched. The CDR3 DNA reads as TGTGCCAGCAGCGCCCCGGGACAGGGGGCGTGGGATACGCAGTATTTT. The encoded protein is CASSAPGQGAWDTQYF.

The CDR3 bases are TGTGCCAGCAGCTTAGCTGGAGTGGGCAATGAGCAGTTCTTC. Translation: CASSLAGVGNEQFF. The chain combines TRBV7-8 with TRBJ2-1; D unresolved. The germline gives CDR1 SGHVS, CDR2 FQNEAQ. This CDR3 region has 14 residues. Deletions cut 0 bases from V and 6 bases from J, with 9 bases between.

This clone was detected a few times. J is TRBJ2-3 and V is TRBV7-9, with 8 bases identical to TRBD2. V lost 8 bases, J lost 1 base, and 8 bases stayed unmatched. The CDR3 totals 15 residues. CDR1 SEHNR and CDR2 FQNEAQ come from the germline V gene (reference sequence). Here the CDR3 DNA reads TGTGCCAGCGCATTCGGGGGGGATGGCACAGATACGCAGTATTTT. Its translation is CASAFGGDGTDTQYF.

This clone occurred a few times. The chain joins TRBV18 to TRBJ1-2; D gene ambiguous. V lost 6 bases and J 3 bases, leaving 20 bases between the germline ends. The CDR3 contains 16 residues. Germline V lookup: CDR1 KGHSH, CDR2 LQKENI. CDR3: CASSPGVEEWHYGYTF. The CDR3 DNA reads TGTGCCAGCTCCCCCGGAGTCGAGGAGTGGCACTATGGCTACACCTTC.

The chain uses TRBV30 and TRBJ2-5; D possibly corresponds to TRBD1 (5 bases). The DNA end favors TRBJ2-7, so the J call may be wrong. Germline V gives CDR1 GTSNPN, CDR2 SVGIG (reference sequence). The CDR3 is made up of 12 amino acids. The chain's CDR3 is CAWSRQTYEQYF. The CDR3 DNA reads as TGTGCCTGGAGCCGACAGACCTACGAGCAGTACTTC.

This chain links TRBV5-1 with TRBJ2-7; D unclear. The CDR3 extends over 17 amino acids. Trimming took off 0 bases at V and 1 base at J, with 17 bases between the two ends. From germline, CDR1 is SGHRS and CDR2 YFSETQ. The CDR3 region is CASSLVGAATVSYEQYF. The CDR3 nucleotides are TGCGCCAGCAGCTTGGTTGGTGCGGCGACGGTATCCTACGAGCAGTACTTC.

V is TRBV7-2 and J is TRBJ1-4, with 9 bases matching TRBD1. Trimming removed 5 bases from V and 6 bases from J; junction bases left unmatched: 4. The CDR3 is 14 residues long. The germline CDR1 and CDR2 sequences are SGHTA and FQGNSA. Here the CDR3 reads CASSVRDRDEKLFF. The CDR3 DNA reads TGTGCCAGCAGCGTCCGGGACAGGGATGAAAAACTGTTTTTT.

This clone was found once. The chain uses TRBV27 and TRBJ2-3; D might be TRBD1 (6 bases). V lost 3 bases, J lost 1 base, and 8 bases lay in between. Looked up from germline, CDR1 is MNHEY and CDR2 is SMNVEV (reference sequence). The CDR3 has 14 residues. The CDR3 reads CASSFQGRTDTQYF. DNA for the CDR3: TGTGCCAGCAGTTTCCAGGGGCGCACAGATACGCAGTATTTT.

The V and J genes are TRBV10-3 and TRBJ1-1; 7 nucleotides agree with TRBD1. CDR3 length equals 14 residues. The germline gives CDR1 ENHRY, CDR2 SYGVKD. With 5 bases clipped from V and 5 bases from J, the junction kept 8 bases outside the gene matches. The CDR3 DNA is TGTGCCATCAGTTCCCGGACAGGAGGAACTGAAGCTTTCTTT. Translation gives CAISSRTGGTEAFF.

The chain carries TRBV30 and TRBJ1-2, with D uncertain. V was clipped by 0 bases and J by 8 bases, with 13 bases between them. The length of the CDR3 is 13 residues. Germline V CDR1 and CDR2: GTSNPN, SVGIG (reference sequence). The CDR3 loop is CAWSVLGVWGYTF. Written as DNA, the CDR3 is TGTGCCTGGAGTGTACTTGGTGTTTGGGGCTACACCTTC. Full variable domain (outside the CDR3, taken from reference TRBV30 and TRBJ1-2): SQTIHQWPATLVQPVGSPLSLECTVEGTSNPNLYWYRQAAGRGLQLLFYSVGIGQISSEVPQNLSASRPQDRQFILSSKKLLLSDSGFYLCAWSVLGVWGYTFGSGTRLTVV.

The chain joins TRBV2 to TRBJ1-4, with 9 positions matching TRBD1. V gave up 4 bases and J gave up 7 bases; unmatched junction bases: 7. CDR3 size: 15 residues. Germline V lookup: CDR1 SNHLY, CDR2 FYNNEI. The CDR3 protein is CASSGTGGFFEKLFF. CDR3 DNA sequence: TGTGCCAGCAGTGGAACAGGGGGCTTTTTTGAAAAACTGTTTTTT.

The chain has TRBV12-5 and TRBJ2-1, with TRBD2 matching 10 bases. The CDR3 totals 17 residues. Germline trimming cut 4 bases from V and 7 bases from J; bases unmatched to any gene: 13. CDR1 LGHNT and CDR2 FRNRAP come from the germline V gene. The DNA for the CDR3 is TGTGCTAGTGGTTCCCCGCGGACTAGCGGCCAACGGAATGAGCAGTTCTTC. It encodes CASGSPRTSGQRNEQFF.

The genes are TRBV5-8 and TRBJ2-3; D perhaps matches TRBD1 (5 bases). This CDR3 comprises 13 residues. The germline V gene has CDR1 SGHTS and CDR2 YDEGEE. The V and J ends lost 3 bases and 3 bases respectively, with 8 bases between them. The CDR3 DNA reads as TGTGCCAGCAGCTCATCAGGGACAGATACGCAGTATTTT. Translating gives CASSSSGTDTQYF. Supplemented by reference TRBV5-8 and TRBJ2-3, the full variable domain reads EAGVTQSPTHLIKTRGQQATLRCSPISGHTSVYWYQQALGLGLQFLLWYDEGEERNRGNFPPRFSGRQFPNYSSELNVNALELEDSALYLCASSSSGTDTQYFGPGTRLTVL.